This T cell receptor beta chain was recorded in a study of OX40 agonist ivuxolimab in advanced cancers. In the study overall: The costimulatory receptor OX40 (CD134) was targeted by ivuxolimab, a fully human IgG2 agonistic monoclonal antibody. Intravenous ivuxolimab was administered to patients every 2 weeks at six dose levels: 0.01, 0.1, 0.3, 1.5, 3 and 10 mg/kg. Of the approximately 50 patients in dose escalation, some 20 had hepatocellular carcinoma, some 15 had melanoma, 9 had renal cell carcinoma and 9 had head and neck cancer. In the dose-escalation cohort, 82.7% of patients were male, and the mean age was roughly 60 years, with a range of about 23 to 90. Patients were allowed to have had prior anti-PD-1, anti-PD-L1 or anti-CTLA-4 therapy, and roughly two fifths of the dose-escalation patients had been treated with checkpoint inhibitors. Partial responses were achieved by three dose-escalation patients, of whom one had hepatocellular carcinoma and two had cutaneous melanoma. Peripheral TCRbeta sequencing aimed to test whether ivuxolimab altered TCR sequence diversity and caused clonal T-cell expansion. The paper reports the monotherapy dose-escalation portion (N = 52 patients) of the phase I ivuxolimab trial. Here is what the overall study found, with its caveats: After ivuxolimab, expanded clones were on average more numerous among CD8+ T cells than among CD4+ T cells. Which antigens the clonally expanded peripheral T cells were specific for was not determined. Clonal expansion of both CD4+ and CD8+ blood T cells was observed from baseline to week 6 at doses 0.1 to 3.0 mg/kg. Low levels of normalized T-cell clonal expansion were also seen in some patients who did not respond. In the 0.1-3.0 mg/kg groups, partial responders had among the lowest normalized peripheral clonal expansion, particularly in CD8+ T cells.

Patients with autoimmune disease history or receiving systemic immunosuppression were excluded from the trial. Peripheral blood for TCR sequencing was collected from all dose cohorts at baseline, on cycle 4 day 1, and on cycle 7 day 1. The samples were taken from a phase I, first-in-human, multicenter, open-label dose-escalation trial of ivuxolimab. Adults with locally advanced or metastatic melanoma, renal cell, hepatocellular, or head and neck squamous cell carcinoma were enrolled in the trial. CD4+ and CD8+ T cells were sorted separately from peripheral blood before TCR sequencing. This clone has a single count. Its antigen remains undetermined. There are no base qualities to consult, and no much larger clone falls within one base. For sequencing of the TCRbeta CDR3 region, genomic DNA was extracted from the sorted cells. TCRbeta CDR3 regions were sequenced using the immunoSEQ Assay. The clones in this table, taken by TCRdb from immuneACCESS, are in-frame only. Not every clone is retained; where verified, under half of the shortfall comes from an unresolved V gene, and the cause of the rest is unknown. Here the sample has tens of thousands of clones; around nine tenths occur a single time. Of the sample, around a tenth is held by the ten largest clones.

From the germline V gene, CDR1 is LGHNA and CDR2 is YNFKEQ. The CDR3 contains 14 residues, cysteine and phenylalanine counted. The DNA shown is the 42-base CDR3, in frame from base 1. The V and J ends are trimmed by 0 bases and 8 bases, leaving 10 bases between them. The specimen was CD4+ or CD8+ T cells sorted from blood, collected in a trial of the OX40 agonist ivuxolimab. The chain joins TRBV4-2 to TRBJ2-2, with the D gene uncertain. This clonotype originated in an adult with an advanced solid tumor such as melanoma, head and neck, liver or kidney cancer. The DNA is TGTGCCAGCAGCCAAGAGGGGTGGGGAGGGGAGCTGTTTTTT. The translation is CASSQEGWGGELFF.